This entry is about one T cell receptor (beta chain). The target antigen is unknown. For the second PCR, which ran for 7 to 11 cycles, a sample-barcoded 5' primer and a J-beta primer mix were used. Each CDR3 protein is one row after TCRdb ran MiXCR on the 5' RACE reads. This repertoire shows roughly 730,000 distinct CDR3 sequences, roughly 50% found once; its top ten account for more than 25%. CDR1 is KGHSH, CDR2 LQKENI, per germline. The CDR3 runs to 15 residues. V shed 1 base and J shed 0 bases, with 9 bases lying between them. This sample is drawn from a study of blood T cells in healthy people across ages. Isolation recovered at least 6 million PBMCs from every sample. Overall study findings and caveats: Long-lived and aged donors differed, with more naive CD4+ cells and higher diversity in the long-lived. One million T cells yielded diversity estimates that were considered underestimates.

The sequence came from a man aged 40-49 years in good health. The V gene is TRBV18, the J gene TRBJ1-2; D might be TRBD1 (5 bases). The sample was blood. The DNA of the CDR3 is TGTGCCAGCTCACCACTGGACATACCTAACTATGGCTACACCTTC. This codes for CASSPLDIPNYGYTF.